One T cell receptor (beta chain) is described in this entry. V dropped 2 bases and J dropped 2 bases, with 9 bases sitting between them. The CDR3 length is 14 residues. CDR1 and CDR2 from the germline V gene are KGHSH and LQKENI. This specimen belongs to a study of control samples from healthy donors and cancer patients. Sequencing was performed with immunoSEQ multiplex PCR; in TCRdb, only in-frame clones are kept and a portion is missing. The sample shows around 140,000 clones, nearly 90% of them seen only once. Sequenced input: PBMCs. The TCR was taken from a man aged 45-60 years with head and neck cancer. This chain joins TRBV18 and TRBJ1-2, with D uncertain. CDR3 coding DNA: TGTGCCAGCTCACCAGTAGATACGAACTATGGCTACACCTTC. Translated: CASSPVDTNYGYTF. Looking up the rest from reference TRBV18 and TRBJ1-2 gives the full variable domain: NAGVMQNPRHLVRRRGQEARLRCSPMKGHSHVYWYRQLPEEGLKFMVYLQKENIIDESGMPKERFSAEFPKEGPSILRIQQVVRGDSAAYFCASSPVDTNYGYTFGSGTRLTVV.